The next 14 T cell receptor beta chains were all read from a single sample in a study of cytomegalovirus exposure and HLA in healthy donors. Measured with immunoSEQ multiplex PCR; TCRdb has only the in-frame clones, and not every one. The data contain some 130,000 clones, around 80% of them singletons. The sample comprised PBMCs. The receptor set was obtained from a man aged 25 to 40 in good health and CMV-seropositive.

CDR3 protein: CASSPPIGGGADTQYF. CDR3 nucleotides: TGCGCCAGCAGCCCCCCCATTGGCGGGGGCGCAGATACGCAGTATTTT. The rearrangement uses TRBV5-1 and TRBJ2-3; weak D call: TRBD2 (7 bases). In germline, CDR1 is SGHRS, CDR2 YFSETQ. CDR3 length: 16 amino acids. Trimming left V 4 bases short and J 4 bases short, with 19 bases between.

The CDR3 loop reads CASSTDSAEQFF. DNA of the CDR3: TGTGCCAGCAGCACCGACAGTGCTGAGCAGTTCTTC. V usage is TRBV5-4 and J usage is TRBJ2-1; tentatively, D is TRBD1 (5 bases). CDR3 length equals 12 residues. Germline loops: CDR1 SGHNT, CDR2 YYREEE (reference sequence). Trimming took off 4 bases at V and 9 bases at J, with 11 bases between the two ends.

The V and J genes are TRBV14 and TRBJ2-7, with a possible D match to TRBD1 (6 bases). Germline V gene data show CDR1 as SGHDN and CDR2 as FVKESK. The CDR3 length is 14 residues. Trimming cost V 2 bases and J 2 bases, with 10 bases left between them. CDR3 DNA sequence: TGTGCCAGCAGCCAACAGACAGGTCCCTACGAGCAGTACTTC. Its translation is CASSQQTGPYEQYF.

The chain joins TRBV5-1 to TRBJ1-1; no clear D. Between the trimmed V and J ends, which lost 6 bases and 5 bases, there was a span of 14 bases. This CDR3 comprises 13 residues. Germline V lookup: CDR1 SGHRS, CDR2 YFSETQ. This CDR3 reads CASTAGSGTEAFF. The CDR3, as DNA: TGCGCCAGCACCGCCGGCAGCGGGACTGAAGCTTTCTTT.

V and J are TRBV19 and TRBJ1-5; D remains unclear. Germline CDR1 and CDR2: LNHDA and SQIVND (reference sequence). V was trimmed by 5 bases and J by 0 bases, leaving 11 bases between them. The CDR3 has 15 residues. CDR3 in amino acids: CASSALTFSNQPQHF. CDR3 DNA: TGTGCCAGTAGTGCGTTGACATTTAGCAATCAGCCCCAGCATTTT.

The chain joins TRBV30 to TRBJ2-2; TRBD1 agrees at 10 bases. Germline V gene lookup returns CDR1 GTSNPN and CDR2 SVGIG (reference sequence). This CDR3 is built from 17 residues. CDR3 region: CAQAWTGGRSNTGELFF. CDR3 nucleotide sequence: TGTGCTCAAGCTTGGACAGGGGGGAGATCGAACACCGGGGAGCTGTTTTTT.

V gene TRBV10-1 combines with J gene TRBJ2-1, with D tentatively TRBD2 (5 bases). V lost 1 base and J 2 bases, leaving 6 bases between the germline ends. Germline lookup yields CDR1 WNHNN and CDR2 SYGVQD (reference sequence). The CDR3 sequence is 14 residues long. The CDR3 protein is CASSEFGAYNEQFF. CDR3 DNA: TGCGCCAGCAGTGAGTTCGGGGCCTACAATGAGCAGTTCTTC.

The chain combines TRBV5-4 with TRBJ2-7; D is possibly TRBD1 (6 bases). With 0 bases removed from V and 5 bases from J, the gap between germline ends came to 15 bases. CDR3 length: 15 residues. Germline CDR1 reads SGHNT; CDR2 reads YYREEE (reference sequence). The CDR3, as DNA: TGTGCCAGCAGCTTGGGGTCAGGGACAATGGACGAGCAGTACTTC. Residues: CASSLGSGTMDEQYF.

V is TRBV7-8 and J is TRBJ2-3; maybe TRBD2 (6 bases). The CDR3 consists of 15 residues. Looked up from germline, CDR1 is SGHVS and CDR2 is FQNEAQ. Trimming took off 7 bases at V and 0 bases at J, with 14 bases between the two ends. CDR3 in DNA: TGTGCCAGCACCCAAAGCGGGTCTAGCACAGATACGCAGTATTTT. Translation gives CASTQSGSSTDTQYF.

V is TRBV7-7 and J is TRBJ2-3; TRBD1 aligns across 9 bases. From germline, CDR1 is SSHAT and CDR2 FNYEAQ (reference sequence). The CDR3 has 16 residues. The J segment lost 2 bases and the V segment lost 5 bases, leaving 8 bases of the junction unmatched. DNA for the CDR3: TGTGCCAGCAGCAGGGGACAGGGTTCGGCCACAGATACGCAGTATTTT. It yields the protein CASSRGQGSATDTQYF.

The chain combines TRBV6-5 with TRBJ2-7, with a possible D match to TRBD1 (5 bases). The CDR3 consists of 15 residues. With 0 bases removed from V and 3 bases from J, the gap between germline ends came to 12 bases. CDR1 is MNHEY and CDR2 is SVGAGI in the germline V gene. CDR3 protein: CASSYSRQGNYEQYF. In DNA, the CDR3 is TGTGCCAGCAGTTACTCGAGGCAGGGCAACTACGAGCAGTACTTC.

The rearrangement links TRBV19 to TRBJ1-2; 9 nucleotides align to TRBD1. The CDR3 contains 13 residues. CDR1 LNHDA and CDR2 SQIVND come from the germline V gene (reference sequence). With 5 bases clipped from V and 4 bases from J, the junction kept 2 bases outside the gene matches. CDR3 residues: CASSPTGGYGYTF. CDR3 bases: TGTGCCAGTAGTCCGACAGGGGGCTATGGCTACACCTTC. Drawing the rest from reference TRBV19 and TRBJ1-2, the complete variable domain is DGGITQSPKYLFRKEGQNVTLSCEQNLNHDAMYWYRQDPGQGLRLIYYSQIVNDFQKGDIAEGYSVSREKKESFPLTVTSAQKNPTAFYLCASSPTGGYGYTFGSGTRLTVV.

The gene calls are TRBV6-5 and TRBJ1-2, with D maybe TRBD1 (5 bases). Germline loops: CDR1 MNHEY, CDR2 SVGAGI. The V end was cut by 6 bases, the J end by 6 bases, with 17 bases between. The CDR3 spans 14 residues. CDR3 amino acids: CASSPRAGRNGYTF. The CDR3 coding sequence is TGTGCCAGCAGCCCCAGGGCGGGAAGAAATGGCTACACCTTC.

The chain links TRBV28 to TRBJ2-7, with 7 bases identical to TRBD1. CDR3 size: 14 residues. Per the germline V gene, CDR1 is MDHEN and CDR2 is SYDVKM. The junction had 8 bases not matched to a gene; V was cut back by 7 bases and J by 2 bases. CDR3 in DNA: TGTGCCAGCACCATGGACAGGACGCCCTACGAGCAGTACTTC. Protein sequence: CASTMDRTPYEQYF.